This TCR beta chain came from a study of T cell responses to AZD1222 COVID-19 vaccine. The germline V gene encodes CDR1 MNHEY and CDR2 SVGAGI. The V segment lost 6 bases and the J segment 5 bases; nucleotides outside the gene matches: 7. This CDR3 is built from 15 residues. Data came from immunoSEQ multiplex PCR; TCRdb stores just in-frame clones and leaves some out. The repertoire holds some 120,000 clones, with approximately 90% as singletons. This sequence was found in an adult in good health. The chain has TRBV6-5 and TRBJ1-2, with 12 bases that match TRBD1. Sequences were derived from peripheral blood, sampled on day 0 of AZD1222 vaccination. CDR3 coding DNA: TGTGCCAGCAGGGACCCGGGACAGGGGGCTTATGGCTACACCTTC. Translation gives CASRDPGQGAYGYTF.